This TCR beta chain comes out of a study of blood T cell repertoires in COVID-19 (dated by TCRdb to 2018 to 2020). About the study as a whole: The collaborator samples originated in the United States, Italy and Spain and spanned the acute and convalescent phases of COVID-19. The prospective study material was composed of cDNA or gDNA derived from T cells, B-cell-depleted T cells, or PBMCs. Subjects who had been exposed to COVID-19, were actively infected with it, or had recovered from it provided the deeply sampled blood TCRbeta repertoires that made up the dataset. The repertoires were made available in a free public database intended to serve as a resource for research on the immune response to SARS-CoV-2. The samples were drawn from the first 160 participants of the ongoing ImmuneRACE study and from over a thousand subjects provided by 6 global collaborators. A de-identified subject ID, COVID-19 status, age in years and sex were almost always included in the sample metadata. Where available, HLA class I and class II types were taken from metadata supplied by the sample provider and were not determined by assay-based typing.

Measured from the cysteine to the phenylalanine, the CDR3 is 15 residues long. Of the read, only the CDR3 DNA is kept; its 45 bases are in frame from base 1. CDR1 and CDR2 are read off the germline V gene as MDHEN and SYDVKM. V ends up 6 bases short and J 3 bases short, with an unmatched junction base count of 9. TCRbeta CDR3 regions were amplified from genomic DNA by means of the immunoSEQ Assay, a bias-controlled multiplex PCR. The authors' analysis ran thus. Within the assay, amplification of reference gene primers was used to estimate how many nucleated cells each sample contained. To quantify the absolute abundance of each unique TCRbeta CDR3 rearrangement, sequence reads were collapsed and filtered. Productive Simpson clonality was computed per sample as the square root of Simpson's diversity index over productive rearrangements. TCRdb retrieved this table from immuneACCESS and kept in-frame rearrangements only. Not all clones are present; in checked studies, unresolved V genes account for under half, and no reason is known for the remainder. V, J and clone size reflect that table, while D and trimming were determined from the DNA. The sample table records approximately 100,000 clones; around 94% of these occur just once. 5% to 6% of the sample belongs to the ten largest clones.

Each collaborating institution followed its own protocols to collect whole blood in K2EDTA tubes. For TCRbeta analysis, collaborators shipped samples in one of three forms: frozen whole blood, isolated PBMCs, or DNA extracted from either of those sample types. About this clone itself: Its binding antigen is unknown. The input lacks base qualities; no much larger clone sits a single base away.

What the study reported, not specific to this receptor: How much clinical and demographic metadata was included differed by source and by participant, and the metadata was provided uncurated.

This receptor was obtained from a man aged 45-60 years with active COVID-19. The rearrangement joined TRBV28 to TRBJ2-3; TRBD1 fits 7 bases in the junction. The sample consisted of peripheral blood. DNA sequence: TGTGCCAGCAGCCTAGGGGGCGTAGGGACAGATACGCAGTATTTT. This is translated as CASSLGGVGTDTQYF. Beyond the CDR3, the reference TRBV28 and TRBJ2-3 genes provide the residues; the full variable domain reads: DVKVTQSSRYLVKRTGEKVFLECVQDMDHENMFWYRQDPGLGLRLIYFSYDVKMKEKGDIPEGYSVSREKKERFSLILESASTNQTSMYLCASSLGGVGTDTQYFGPGTRLTVL.